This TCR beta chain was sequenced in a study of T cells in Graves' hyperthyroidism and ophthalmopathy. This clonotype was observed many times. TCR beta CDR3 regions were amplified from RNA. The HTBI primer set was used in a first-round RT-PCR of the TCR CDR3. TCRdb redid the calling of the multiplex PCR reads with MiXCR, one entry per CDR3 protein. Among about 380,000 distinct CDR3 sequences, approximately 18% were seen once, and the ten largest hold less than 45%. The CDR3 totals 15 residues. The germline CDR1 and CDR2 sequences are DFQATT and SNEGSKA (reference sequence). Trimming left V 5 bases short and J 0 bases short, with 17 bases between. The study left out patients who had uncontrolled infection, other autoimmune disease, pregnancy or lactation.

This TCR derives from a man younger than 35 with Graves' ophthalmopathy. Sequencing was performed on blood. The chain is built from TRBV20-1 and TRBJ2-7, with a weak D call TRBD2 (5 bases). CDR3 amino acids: CSAHGISHASYEQYF. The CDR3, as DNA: TGCAGTGCTCACGGGATATCACACGCCTCCTACGAGCAGTACTTC.